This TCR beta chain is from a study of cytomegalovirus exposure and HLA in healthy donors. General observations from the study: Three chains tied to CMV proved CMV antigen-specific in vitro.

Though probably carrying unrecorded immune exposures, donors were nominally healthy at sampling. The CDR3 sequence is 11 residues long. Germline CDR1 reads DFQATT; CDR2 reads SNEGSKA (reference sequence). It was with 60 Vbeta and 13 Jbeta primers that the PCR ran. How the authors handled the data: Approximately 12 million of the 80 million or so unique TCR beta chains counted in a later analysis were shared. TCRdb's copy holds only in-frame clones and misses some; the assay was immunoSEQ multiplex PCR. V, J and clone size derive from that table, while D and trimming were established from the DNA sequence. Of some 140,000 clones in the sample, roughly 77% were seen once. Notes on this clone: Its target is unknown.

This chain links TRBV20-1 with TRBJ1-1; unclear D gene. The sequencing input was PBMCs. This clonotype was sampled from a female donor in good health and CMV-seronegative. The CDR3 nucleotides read TGCAGACTCTCGGGGTTCACTGAAGCTTTCTTT. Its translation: CRLSGFTEAFF.